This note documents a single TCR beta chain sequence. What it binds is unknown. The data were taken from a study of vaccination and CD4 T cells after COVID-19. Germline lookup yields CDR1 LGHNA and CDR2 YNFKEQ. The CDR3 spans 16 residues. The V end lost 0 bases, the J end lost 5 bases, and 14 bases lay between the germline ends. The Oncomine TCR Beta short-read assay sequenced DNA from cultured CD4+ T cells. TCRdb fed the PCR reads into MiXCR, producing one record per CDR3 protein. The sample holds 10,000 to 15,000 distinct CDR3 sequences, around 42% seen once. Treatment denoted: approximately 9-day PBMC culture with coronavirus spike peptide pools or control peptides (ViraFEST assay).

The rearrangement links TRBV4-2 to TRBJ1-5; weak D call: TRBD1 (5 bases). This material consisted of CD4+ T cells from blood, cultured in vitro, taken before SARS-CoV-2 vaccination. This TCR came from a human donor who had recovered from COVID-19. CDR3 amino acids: CASSQDPDSLDQPQHF. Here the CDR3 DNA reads TGTGCCAGCAGCCAAGATCCCGACAGCTTGGATCAGCCCCAGCATTTT.